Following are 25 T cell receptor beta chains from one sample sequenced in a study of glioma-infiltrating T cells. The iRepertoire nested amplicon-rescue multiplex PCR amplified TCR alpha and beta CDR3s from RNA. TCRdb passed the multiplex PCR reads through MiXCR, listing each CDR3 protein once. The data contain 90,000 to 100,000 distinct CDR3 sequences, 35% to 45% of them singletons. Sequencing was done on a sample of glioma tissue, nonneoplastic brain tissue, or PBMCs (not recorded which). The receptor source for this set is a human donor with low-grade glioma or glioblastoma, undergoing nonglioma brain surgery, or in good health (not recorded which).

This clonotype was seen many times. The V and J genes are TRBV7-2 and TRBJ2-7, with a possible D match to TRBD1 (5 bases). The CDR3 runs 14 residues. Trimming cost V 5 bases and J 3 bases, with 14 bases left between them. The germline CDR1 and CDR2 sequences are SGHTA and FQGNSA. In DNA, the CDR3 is TGTGCCAGCAGCCCGAGGCAGGGCCACTACGAGCAGTACTTC. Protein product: CASSPRQGHYEQYF.

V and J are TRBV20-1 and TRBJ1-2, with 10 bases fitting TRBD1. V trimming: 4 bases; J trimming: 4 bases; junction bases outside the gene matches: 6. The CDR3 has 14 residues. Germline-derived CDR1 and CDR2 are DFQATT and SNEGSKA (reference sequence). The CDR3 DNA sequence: TGCAGTGCTACGGGGACAGGGGTCGCCTATGGCTACACCTTC. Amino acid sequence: CSATGTGVAYGYTF.

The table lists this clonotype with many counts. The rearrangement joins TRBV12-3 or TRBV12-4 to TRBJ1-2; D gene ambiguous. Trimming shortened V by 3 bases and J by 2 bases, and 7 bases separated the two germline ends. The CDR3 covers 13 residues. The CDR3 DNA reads TGTGCCAGCAGTTTGGTAGGAAACTATGGCTACACCTTC. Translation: CASSLVGNYGYTF.

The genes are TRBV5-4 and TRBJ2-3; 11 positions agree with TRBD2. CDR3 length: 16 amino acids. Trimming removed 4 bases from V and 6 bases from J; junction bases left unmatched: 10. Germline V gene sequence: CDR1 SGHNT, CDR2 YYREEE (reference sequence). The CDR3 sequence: CASSLTSGSSPDTQYF. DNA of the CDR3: TGTGCCAGCAGCCTAACTAGCGGGAGTTCCCCGGATACGCAGTATTTT.

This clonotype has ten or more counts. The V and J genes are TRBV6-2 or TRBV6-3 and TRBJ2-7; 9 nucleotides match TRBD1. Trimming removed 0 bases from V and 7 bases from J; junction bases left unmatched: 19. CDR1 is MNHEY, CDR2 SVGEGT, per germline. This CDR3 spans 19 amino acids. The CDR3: CASSYSRDRDSFEDLEQYF. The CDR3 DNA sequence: TGTGCCAGCAGTTACTCGAGGGACAGGGACTCCTTTGAGGATCTGGAGCAGTACTTC.

The CDR3 spells CSVERQGGQETQYF. The CDR3 nucleotides are TGCAGCGTAGAAAGACAGGGGGGTCAAGAGACCCAGTACTTC. The rearrangement uses TRBV29-1 and TRBJ2-5, with TRBD1 identical over 9 bases. Germline loops: CDR1 SQVTM, CDR2 ANQGSEA. Trimming cost V 6 bases and J 2 bases; bases outside gene matches: 7. This CDR3 spans 14 amino acids.

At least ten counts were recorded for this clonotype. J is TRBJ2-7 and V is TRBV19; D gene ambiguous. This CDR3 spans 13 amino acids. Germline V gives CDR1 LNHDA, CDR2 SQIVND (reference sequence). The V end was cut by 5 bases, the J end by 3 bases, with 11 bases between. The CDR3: CASSPQIYYEQYF. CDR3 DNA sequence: TGTGCCAGTAGTCCTCAGATTTACTACGAGCAGTACTTC.

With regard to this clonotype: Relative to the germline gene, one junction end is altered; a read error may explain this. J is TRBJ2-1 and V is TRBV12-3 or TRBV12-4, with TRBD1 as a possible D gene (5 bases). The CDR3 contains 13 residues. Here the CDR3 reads CASSFRGHNEQFF. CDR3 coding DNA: TGTGCAAGCAGTTTTAGGGGTCACAATGAGCAGTTCTTC.

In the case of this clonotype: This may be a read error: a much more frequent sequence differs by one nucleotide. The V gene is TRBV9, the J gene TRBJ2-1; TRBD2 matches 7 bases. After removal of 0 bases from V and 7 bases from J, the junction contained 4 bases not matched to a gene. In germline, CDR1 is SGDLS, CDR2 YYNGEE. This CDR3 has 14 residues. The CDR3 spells CASSVDLAVNEQFF. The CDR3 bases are TGTGCCAGCAGCGTAGATCTAGCGGTTAATGAGCAGTTCTTC.

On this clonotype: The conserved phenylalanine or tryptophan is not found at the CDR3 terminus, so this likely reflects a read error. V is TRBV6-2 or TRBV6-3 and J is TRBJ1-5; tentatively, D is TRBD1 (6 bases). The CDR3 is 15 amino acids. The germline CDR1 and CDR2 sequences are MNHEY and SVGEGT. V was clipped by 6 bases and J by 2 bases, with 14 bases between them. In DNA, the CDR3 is TGTGCCAGCAGACGAACAGGGACCGGCAATCAGCCCCAGCATCTT. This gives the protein CASRRTGTGNQPQHL.

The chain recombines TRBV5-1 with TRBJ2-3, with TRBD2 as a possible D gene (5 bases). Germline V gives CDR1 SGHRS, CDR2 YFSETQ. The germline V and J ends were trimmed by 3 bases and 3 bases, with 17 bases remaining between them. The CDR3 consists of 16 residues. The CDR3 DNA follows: TGCGCCAGCAGCTCCCTGAAAGAGGGTGATACAGATACGCAGTATTTT. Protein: CASSSLKEGDTDTQYF.

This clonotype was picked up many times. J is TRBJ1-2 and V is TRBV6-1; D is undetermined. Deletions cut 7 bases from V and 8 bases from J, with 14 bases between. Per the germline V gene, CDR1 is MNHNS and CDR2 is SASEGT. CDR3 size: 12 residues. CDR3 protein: CASTRRGSGYTF. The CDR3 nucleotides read TGTGCCAGCACCCGGCGAGGGAGCGGCTACACCTTC.

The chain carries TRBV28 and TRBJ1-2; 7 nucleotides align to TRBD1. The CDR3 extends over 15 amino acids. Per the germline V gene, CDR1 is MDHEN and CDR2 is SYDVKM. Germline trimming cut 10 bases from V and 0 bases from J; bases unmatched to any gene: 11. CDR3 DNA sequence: TGTGCCATCAGGACGGGACAGTGGCCTAACTATGGCTACACCTTC. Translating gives CAIRTGQWPNYGYTF.

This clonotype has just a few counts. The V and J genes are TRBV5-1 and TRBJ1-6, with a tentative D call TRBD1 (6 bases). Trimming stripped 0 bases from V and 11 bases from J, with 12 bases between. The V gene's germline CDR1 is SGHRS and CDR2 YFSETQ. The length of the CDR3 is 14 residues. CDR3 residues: CASSLAQGPAPLHF. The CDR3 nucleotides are TGCGCCAGCAGCTTGGCGCAGGGGCCTGCACCCCTCCACTTT. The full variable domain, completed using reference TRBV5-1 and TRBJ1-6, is KAGVTQTPRYLIKTRGQQVTLSCSPISGHRSVSWYQQTPGQGLQFLFEYFSETQRNKGNFPGRFSGRQFSNSRSEMNVSTLELGDSALYLCASSLAQGPAPLHFGNGTRLTVT.

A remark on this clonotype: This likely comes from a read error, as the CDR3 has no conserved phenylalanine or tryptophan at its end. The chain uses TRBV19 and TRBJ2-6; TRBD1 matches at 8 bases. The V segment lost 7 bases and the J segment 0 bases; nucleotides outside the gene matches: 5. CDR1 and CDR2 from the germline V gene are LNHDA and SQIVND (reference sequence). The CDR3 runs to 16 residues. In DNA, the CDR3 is TGTGCCAGTAACGACAGGGGCATCTCTGGGGCCAACGTCCTGACTTCC. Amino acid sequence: CASNDRGISGANVLTS.

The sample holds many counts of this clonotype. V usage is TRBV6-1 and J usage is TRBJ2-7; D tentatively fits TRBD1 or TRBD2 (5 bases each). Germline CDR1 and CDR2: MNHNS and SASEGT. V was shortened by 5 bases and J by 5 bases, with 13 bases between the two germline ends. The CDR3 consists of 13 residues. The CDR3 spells CASSWDRGHEQYF. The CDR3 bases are TGTGCCAGCAGTTGGGACCGGGGTCACGAGCAGTACTTC.

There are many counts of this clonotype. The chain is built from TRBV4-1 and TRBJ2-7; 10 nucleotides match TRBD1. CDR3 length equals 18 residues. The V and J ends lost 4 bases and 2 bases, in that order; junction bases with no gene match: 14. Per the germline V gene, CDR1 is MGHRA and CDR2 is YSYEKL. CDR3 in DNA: TGCGCCAGCAGCCTACCCGACGCGGGGGGACAGGGGACCTACGAGCAGTACTTC. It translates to CASSLPDAGGQGTYEQYF.

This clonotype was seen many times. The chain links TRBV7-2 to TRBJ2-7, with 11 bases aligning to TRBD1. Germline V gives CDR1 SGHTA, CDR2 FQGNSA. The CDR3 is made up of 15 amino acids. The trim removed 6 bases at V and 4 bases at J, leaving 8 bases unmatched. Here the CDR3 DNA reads TGTGCCAGCAGATTTACCGGGACAGGGGGTTACGAGCAGTACTTC. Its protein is CASRFTGTGGYEQYF.

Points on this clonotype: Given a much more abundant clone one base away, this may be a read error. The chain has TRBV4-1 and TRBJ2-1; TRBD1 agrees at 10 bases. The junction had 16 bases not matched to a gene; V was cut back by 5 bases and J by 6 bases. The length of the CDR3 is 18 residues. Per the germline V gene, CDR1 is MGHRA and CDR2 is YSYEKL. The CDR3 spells CASSLVTGGATTSNEQFF. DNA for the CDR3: TGCGCCAGCAGCTTGGTGACAGGGGGCGCGACCACTAGCAATGAGCAGTTCTTC.

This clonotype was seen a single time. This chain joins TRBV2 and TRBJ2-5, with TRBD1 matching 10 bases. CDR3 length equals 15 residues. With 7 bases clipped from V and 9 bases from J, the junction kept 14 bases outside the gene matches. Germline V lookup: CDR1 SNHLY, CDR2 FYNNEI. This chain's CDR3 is CASTPKGQGWVAQYF. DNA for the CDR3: TGTGCCAGCACCCCTAAGGGACAGGGGTGGGTCGCCCAGTACTTC.

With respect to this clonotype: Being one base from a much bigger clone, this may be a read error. The CDR3 reads CASRLARETQYF. The DNA for the CDR3 is TGCGCCAGCAGATTGGCCAGAGAGACCCAGTACTTC. The chain recombines TRBV5-1 with TRBJ2-5, with D uncertain. Germline CDR1 is SGHRS and CDR2 is YFSETQ. The CDR3 consists of 12 residues.

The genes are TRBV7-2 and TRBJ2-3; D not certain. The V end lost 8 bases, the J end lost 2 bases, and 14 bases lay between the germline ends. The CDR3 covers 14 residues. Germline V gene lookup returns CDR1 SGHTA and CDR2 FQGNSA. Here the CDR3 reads CASSPGPHTDTQYF. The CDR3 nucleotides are TGTGCCAGCTCACCCGGACCCCACACAGATACGCAGTATTTT.

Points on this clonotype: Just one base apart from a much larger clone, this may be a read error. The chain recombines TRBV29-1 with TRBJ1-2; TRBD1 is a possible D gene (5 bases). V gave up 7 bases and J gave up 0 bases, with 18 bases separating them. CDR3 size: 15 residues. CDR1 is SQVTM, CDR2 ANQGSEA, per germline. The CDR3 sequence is CSAGGGVVANYGYTF. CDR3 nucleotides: TGCAGCGCTGGTGGGGGGGTAGTGGCTAACTATGGCTACACCTTC.

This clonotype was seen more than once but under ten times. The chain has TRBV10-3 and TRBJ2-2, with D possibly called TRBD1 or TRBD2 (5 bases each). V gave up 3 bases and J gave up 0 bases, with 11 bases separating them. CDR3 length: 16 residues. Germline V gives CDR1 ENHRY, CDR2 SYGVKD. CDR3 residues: CAISDEPGPNTGELFF. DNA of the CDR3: TGTGCCATCAGTGACGAACCGGGACCGAACACCGGGGAGCTGTTTTTT.

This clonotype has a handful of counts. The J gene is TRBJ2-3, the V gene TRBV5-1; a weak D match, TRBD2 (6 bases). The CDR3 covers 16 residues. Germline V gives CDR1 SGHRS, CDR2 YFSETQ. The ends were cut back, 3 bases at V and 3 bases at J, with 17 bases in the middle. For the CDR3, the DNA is TGCGCCAGCAGCTCCCTGAAAGCGGGTGATACAGATACGCAGTATTTT. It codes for CASSSLKAGDTDTQYF.